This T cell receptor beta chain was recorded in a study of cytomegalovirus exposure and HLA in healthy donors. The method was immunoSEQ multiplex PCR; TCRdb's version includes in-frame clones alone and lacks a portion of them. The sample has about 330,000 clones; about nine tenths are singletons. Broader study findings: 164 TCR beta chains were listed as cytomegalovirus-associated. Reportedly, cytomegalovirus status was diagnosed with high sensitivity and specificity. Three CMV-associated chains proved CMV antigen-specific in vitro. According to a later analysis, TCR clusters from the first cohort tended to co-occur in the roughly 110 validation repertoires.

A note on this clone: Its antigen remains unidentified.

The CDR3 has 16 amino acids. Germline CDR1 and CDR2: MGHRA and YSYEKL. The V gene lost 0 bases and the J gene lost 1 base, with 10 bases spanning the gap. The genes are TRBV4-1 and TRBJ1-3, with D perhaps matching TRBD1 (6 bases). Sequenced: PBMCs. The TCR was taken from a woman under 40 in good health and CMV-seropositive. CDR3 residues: CASSQDGGQSGNTIYF. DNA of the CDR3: TGCGCCAGCAGCCAAGATGGAGGACAGTCTGGAAACACCATATATTTT.